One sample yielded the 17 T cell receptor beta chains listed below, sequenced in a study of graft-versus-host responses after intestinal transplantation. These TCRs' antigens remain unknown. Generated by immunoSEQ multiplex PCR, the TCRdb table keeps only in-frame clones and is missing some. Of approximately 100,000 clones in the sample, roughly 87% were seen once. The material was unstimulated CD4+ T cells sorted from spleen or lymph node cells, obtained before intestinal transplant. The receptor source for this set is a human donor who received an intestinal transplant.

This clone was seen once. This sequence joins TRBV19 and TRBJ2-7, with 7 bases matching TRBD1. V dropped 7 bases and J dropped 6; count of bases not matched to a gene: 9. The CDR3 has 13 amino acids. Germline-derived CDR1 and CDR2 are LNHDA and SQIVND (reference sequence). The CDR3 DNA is TGTGCCAGTAAGCGCTCCCGACAGGGCGAGCAGTACTTC. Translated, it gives CASKRSRQGEQYF. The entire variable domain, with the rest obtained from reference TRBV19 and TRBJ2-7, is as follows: DGGITQSPKYLFRKEGQNVTLSCEQNLNHDAMYWYRQDPGQGLRLIYYSQIVNDFQKGDIAEGYSVSREKKESFPLTVTSAQKNPTAFYLCASKRSRQGEQYFGPGTRLTVT.

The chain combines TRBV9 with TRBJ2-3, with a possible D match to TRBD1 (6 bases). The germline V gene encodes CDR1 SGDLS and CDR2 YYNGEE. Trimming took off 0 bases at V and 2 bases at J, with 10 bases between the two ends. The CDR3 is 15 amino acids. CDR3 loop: CASSVAQGITDTQYF. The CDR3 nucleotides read TGTGCCAGCAGCGTAGCACAGGGAATCACAGATACGCAGTATTTT.

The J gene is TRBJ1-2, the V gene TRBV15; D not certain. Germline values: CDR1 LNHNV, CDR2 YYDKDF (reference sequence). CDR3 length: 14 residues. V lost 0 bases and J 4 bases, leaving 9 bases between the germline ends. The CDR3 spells CATSRDKGSYGYTF. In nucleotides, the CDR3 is TGTGCCACCAGCAGAGATAAGGGTAGCTATGGCTACACCTTC. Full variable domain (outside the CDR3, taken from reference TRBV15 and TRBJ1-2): DAMVIQNPRYQVTQFGKPVTLSCSQTLNHNVMYWYQQKSSQAPKLLFHYYDKDFNNEADTPDNFQSRRPNTSFCFLDIRSPGLGDTAMYLCATSRDKGSYGYTFGSGTRLTVV.

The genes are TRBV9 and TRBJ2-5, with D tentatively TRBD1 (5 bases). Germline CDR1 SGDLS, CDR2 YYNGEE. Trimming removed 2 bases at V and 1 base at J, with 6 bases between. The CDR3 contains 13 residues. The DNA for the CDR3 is TGTGCCAGCAGCGTGACAGTCCAAGAGACCCAGTACTTC. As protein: CASSVTVQETQYF.

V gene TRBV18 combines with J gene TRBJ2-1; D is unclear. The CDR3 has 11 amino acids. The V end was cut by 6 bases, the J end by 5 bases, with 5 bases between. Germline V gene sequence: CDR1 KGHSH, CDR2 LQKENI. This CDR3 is CASSPNNEQFF. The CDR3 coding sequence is TGTGCCAGCTCCCCTAACAATGAGCAGTTCTTC.

The CDR3 nucleotides are TGTGCCAGCAGTGAGGCAAGGGACTGGGAGACCCAGTACTTC. Residues: CASSEARDWETQYF. V is TRBV25-1 and J is TRBJ2-5; tentatively, D is TRBD2 (6 bases). The V gene's germline CDR1 is MGHDK and CDR2 SYGVNS. This CDR3 region has 14 residues. With 3 bases removed from V and 5 bases from J, the gap between germline ends came to 13 bases.

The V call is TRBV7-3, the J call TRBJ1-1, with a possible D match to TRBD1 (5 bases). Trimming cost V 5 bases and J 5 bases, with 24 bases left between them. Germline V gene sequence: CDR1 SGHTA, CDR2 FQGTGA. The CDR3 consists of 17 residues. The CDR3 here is CASSDEANTDQGTEAFF. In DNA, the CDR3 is TGTGCCAGCAGCGATGAAGCCAACACCGATCAGGGAACTGAAGCTTTCTTT.

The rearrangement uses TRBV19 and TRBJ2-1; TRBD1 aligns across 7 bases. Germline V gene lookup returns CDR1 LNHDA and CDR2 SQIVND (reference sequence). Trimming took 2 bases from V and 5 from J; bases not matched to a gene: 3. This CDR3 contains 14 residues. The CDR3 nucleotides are TGTGCCAGTAGTATAAACAGGGGAGACAATGAGCAGTTCTTC. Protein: CASSINRGDNEQFF.

CDR3 DNA sequence: TGTGCCAGCAGTGAACGTACAGGGACCGATGAAGCTTTCTTT. Translated, it gives CASSERTGTDEAFF. V usage is TRBV2 and J usage is TRBJ1-1; D possibly corresponds to TRBD1 (6 bases). The V gene lost 2 bases and the J gene lost 7 bases, with 14 bases spanning the gap. There are 14 residues in the CDR3. Germline CDR1 reads SNHLY; CDR2 reads FYNNEI.

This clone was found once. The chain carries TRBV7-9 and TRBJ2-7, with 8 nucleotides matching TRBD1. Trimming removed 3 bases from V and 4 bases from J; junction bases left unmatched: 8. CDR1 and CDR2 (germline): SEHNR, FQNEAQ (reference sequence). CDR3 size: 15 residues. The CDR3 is CASSFVGQGPYEQYF. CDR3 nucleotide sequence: TGTGCCAGCAGCTTCGTCGGACAGGGCCCATACGAGCAGTACTTC. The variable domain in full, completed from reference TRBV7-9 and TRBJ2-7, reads DTGVSQNPRHKITKRGQNVTFRCDPISEHNRLYWYRQTLGQGPEFLTYFQNEAQLEKSRLLSDRFSAERPKGSFSTLEIQRTEQGDSAMYLCASSFVGQGPYEQYFGPGTRLTVT.

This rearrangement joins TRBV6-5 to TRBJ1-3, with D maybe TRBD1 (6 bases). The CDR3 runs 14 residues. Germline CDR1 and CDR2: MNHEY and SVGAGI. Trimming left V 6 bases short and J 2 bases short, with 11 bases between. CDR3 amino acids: CASRPGAPGNTIYF. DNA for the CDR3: TGTGCCAGCAGACCAGGGGCCCCTGGAAACACCATATATTTT.

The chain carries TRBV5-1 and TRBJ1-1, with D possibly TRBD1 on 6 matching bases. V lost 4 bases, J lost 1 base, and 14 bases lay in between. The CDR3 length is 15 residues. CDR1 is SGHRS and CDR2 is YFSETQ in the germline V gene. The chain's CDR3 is CASSGEGTPNTEAFF. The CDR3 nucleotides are TGCGCCAGCAGCGGGGAGGGGACACCGAACACTGAAGCTTTCTTT.

CDR3 nucleotides: TGTGCCAGCTCACAGTATCGGACTTCGTATAATTCACCCCTCCACTTT. Translating it yields CASSQYRTSYNSPLHF. V is TRBV18 and J is TRBJ1-6; D unresolved. V was pared by 4 bases and J by 4 bases, with 14 bases between. This CDR3 has 16 residues. CDR1 and CDR2 from the germline V gene are KGHSH and LQKENI.

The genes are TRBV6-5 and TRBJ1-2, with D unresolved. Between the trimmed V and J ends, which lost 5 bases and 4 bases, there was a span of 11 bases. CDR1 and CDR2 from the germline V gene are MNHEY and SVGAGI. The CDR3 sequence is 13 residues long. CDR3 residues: CASSVPSLYGYTF. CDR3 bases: TGTGCCAGCAGTGTACCGAGTCTCTATGGCTACACCTTC.

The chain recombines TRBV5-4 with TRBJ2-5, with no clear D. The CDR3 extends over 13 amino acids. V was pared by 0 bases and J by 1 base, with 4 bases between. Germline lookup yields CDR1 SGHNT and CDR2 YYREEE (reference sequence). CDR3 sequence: CASSLDLQETQYF. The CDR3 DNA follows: TGTGCCAGCAGCTTGGATCTCCAAGAGACCCAGTACTTC. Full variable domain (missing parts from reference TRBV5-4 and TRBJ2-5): ETGVTQSPTHLIKTRGQQVTLRCSSQSGHNTVSWYQQALGQGPQFIFQYYREEENGRGNFPPRFSGLQFPNYSSELNVNALELDDSALYLCASSLDLQETQYFGPGTRLLVL.

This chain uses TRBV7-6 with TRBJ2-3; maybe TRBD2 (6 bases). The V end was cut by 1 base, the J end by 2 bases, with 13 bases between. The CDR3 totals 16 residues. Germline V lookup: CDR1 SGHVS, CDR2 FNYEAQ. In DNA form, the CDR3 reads TGTGCCAGCAGCTTAGGGCTAGCGAGACACACAGATACGCAGTATTTT. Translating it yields CASSLGLARHTDTQYF. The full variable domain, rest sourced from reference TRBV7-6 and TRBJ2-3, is GAGVSQSPRYKVTKRGQDVALRCDPISGHVSLYWYRQALGQGPEFLTYFNYEAQQDKSGLPNDRFSAERPEGSISTLTIQRTEQRDSAMYRCASSLGLARHTDTQYFGPGTRLTVL.

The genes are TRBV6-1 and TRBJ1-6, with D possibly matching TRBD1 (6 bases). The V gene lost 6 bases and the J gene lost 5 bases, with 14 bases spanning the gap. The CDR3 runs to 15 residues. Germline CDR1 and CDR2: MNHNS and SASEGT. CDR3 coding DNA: TGTGCCAGCAGGGGGACGGGGGCACATAATTCACCCCTCCACTTT. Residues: CASRGTGAHNSPLHF.